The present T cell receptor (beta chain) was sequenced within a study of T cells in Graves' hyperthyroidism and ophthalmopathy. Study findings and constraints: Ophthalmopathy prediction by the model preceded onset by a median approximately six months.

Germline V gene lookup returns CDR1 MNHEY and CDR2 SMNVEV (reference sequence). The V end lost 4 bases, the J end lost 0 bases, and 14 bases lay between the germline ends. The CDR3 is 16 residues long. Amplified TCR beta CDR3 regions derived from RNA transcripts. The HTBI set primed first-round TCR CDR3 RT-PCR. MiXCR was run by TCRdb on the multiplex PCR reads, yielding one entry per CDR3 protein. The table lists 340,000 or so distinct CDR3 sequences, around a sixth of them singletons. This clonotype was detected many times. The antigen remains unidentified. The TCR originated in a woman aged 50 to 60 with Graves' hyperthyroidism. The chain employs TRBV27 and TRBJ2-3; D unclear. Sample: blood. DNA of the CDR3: TGTGCCAGCAGTTCGCTCCACCCAATTAGCACAGATACGCAGTATTTT. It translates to CASSSLHPISTDTQYF.